This is a list of T cell receptor beta chains from one sample in a study of cytomegalovirus exposure and HLA in healthy donors. The table came from immunoSEQ multiplex PCR; TCRdb's copy has only in-frame clones and leaves some out. The top ten hold 3% to 3.5% of the sample, which has roughly 70,000 clones, approximately 95% seen once. The source material was PBMCs. The receptors were gathered from a young man in good health and CMV-seronegative. Each CDR3 is given with its conserved first and last residue. Fields, in order: D gene, V gene, J gene, clone size, CDR3 protein, CDR3 DNA. D genes are given only for firm matches. Part of the rows lack a size; the others show once, few, many or a class for expanded clones.

D: TRBD2; V: TRBV6-5; J: TRBJ2-4; size: .; CDR3: CASSYVLAGGQNIQYF; DNA: TGTGCCAGCAGTTACGTACTAGCGGGGGGTCAAAACATTCAGTACTTC
D: TRBD1; V: TRBV27; J: TRBJ2-1; size: once; CDR3: CASTEGTGGIEQFF; DNA: TGTGCCAGTACCGAAGGGACAGGGGGCATTGAGCAGTTCTTC
D: .; V: TRBV6-1; J: TRBJ2-5; size: .; CDR3: CASRRLITNQETQYF; DNA: TGTGCCAGCAGGAGACTAATTACGAACCAAGAGACCCAGTACTTC
D: .; V: TRBV11-3; J: TRBJ2-1; size: .; CDR3: CASSPRGQNEQFF; DNA: TGTGCCAGCAGCCCACGAGGGCAGAATGAGCAGTTCTTC
D: .; V: TRBV7-6; J: TRBJ2-3; size: .; CDR3: CASSWTGGLTDTQYF; DNA: TGTGCCAGCAGCTGGACGGGGGGCCTCACAGATACGCAGTATTTT
D: TRBD1; V: TRBV27; J: TRBJ2-2; size: .; CDR3: CASRPGTGVHTGELFF; DNA: TGTGCCAGCAGACCCGGGACAGGGGTACACACCGGGGAGCTGTTTTTT
D: .; V: TRBV30; J: TRBJ1-1; size: .; CDR3: CAWRGGDTEAFF; DNA: TGTGCCTGGAGGGGAGGGGACACTGAAGCTTTCTTT
D: TRBD1; V: TRBV29-1; J: TRBJ1-4; size: .; CDR3: CSVRQGGNEKLFF; DNA: TGCAGCGTACGACAGGGGGGCAATGAAAAACTGTTTTTT
D: TRBD1; V: TRBV6-1; J: TRBJ2-7; size: .; CDR3: CASSVLGQGTYEQYF; DNA: TGTGCCAGCAGCGTTCTAGGACAGGGAACATACGAGCAGTACTTC
D: .; V: TRBV7-2; J: TRBJ1-5; size: once; CDR3: CASSLVASSNQPQHF; DNA: TGTGCCAGCAGCTTAGTAGCCAGTAGCAATCAGCCCCAGCATTTT
D: TRBD1; V: TRBV11-2; J: TRBJ1-1; size: .; CDR3: CASSLGEGDRGDTEAFF; DNA: TGTGCCAGCAGCTTAGGCGAGGGGGACAGGGGGGACACTGAAGCTTTCTTT
D: TRBD2; V: TRBV6-5; J: TRBJ2-1; size: .; CDR3: CASTQSGGNINEQFF; DNA: TGTGCCAGCACGCAGAGCGGGGGCAATATCAATGAGCAGTTCTTC
D: .; V: TRBV14; J: TRBJ2-7; size: .; CDR3: CASSRPRVMDEQYF; DNA: TGTGCCAGCAGCCGTCCCAGGGTGATGGACGAGCAGTACTTC
D: .; V: TRBV27; J: TRBJ2-5; size: .; CDR3: CASSSGERRGYLGETQYF; DNA: TGTGCCAGCAGCTCTGGGGAGAGACGGGGGTATTTGGGGGAGACCCAGTACTTC
D: .; V: TRBV5-1; J: TRBJ2-7; size: .; CDR3: CASSLDLAGSYEQYF; DNA: TGCGCCAGCAGCTTGGACCTAGCCGGGTCCTACGAGCAGTACTTC
D: TRBD1; V: TRBV27; J: TRBJ2-7; size: once; CDR3: CASSLLTGQGNEQYF; DNA: TGTGCCAGCAGTCTCCTCACCGGACAGGGCAACGAGCAGTACTTC
D: TRBD1; V: TRBV5-4; J: TRBJ2-7; size: .; CDR3: CASSPPGQNPYEQYF; DNA: TGTGCCAGCAGCCCCCCGGGACAGAACCCCTACGAGCAGTACTTC
D: .; V: TRBV4-1; J: TRBJ1-5; size: .; CDR3: CASSWTPSNQPQHF; DNA: TGCGCCAGCAGCTGGACTCCTAGCAATCAGCCCCAGCATTTT
D: TRBD1; V: TRBV30; J: TRBJ2-5; size: .; CDR3: CAWSGGGSRETQYF; DNA: TGTGCCTGGAGTGGAGGGGGCTCAAGAGAGACCCAGTACTTC
D: TRBD1; V: TRBV18; J: TRBJ1-2; size: .; CDR3: CASSPGGQLNYGYTF; DNA: TGTGCCAGCTCACCGGGGGGACAGCTAAACTATGGCTACACCTTC
D: TRBD1; V: TRBV11-2; J: TRBJ2-1; size: once; CDR3: CASRTGGPFNEQFF; DNA: TGTGCCAGCAGAACAGGGGGCCCCTTTAATGAGCAGTTCTTC
D: .; V: TRBV6-5; J: TRBJ1-1; size: .; CDR3: CASSYHRVGVTEAFF; DNA: TGTGCCAGCAGTTATCACAGGGTAGGGGTCACTGAAGCTTTCTTT
D: TRBD1; V: TRBV7-2; J: TRBJ2-7; size: .; CDR3: CASSLSTGVAYEQYF; DNA: TGTGCCAGCAGCTTGTCGACAGGGGTCGCCTACGAGCAGTACTTC
D: .; V: TRBV28; J: TRBJ2-7; size: once; CDR3: CASSLGGTSYEQYF; DNA: TGTGCCAGCAGTTTAGGGGGGACCTCCTACGAGCAGTACTTC
D: .; V: TRBV5-1; J: TRBJ1-1; size: .; CDR3: CASSPWGGENTEAFF; DNA: TGCGCCAGCAGCCCCTGGGGCGGAGAGAACACTGAAGCTTTCTTT
D: TRBD1; V: TRBV2; J: TRBJ1-1; size: .; CDR3: CASSAWTGNTEAFF; DNA: TGTGCCAGCAGCGCCTGGACAGGGAACACTGAAGCTTTCTTT
D: TRBD1; V: TRBV7-8; J: TRBJ1-5; size: once; CDR3: CASSLVGDRGRDQPQHF; DNA: TGTGCCAGCAGCTTAGTAGGGGACAGGGGGCGGGATCAGCCCCAGCATTTT
D: .; V: TRBV11-2; J: TRBJ2-3; size: .; CDR3: CASSLDLTDTQYF; DNA: TGTGCCAGCAGCCTAGACCTCACAGATACGCAGTATTTT
D: TRBD1; V: TRBV6-5; J: TRBJ1-5; size: .; CDR3: CASSSRGTDFNQPQHF; DNA: TGTGCCAGCAGTTCCAGAGGGACAGACTTCAATCAGCCCCAGCATTTT
D: TRBD2; V: TRBV4-2; J: TRBJ2-2; size: .; CDR3: CASSPSLLAGAATNTGELFF; DNA: TGTGCCAGCAGCCCTTCATTACTAGCGGGGGCCGCGACGAACACCGGGGAGCTGTTTTTT
D: .; V: TRBV7-2; J: TRBJ1-2; size: .; CDR3: CASSPGRGKSYGYTF; DNA: TGTGCCAGCAGCCCCGGGAGAGGGAAAAGCTATGGCTACACCTTC
D: .; V: TRBV2; J: TRBJ1-5; size: .; CDR3: CASSRPTGSNQPQHF; DNA: TGTGCCAGCAGTCGTCCGACGGGTAGCAATCAGCCCCAGCATTTT
D: .; V: TRBV7-8; J: TRBJ2-5; size: .; CDR3: CASSSEGAQETQYF; DNA: TGTGCCAGCAGCTCGGAGGGGGCACAAGAGACCCAGTACTTC
D: TRBD1; V: TRBV7-2; J: TRBJ1-6; size: once; CDR3: CASSLSGQENSPLHF; DNA: TGTGCCAGCAGCTTATCGGGACAGGAAAATTCACCCCTCCACTTT
D: .; V: TRBV27; J: TRBJ2-1; size: .; CDR3: CASSLGGGGLNEQFF; DNA: TGTGCCAGCAGTTTAGGAGGGGGGGGCCTCAATGAGCAGTTCTTC
D: .; V: TRBV5-4; J: TRBJ2-7; size: .; CDR3: CASSFNWAHEQYF; DNA: TGTGCCAGCAGCTTTAACTGGGCCCACGAGCAGTACTTC
D: TRBD1; V: TRBV27; J: TRBJ2-1; size: few; CDR3: CASSRFKGQPTPYNEQFF; DNA: TGTGCCAGCAGTCGATTCAAGGGACAGCCGACCCCCTACAATGAGCAGTTCTTC
D: TRBD2; V: TRBV7-3; J: TRBJ2-3; size: .; CDR3: CASSLIAGTTDTQYF; DNA: TGTGCCAGCAGCTTAATAGCGGGGACCACAGATACGCAGTATTTT
D: TRBD1; V: TRBV27; J: TRBJ1-2; size: .; CDR3: CASSLTGGYGYTF; DNA: TGTGCCAGCAGTTTGACAGGGGGCTATGGCTACACCTTC
D: .; V: TRBV19; J: TRBJ2-5; size: once; CDR3: CASSAAETQYF; DNA: TGTGCCAGTAGCGCCGCGGAGACCCAGTACTTC
D: TRBD1; V: TRBV9; J: TRBJ1-2; size: .; CDR3: CASRAGQGVGGYTF; DNA: TGTGCCAGCAGAGCAGGACAGGGTGTAGGTGGCTACACCTTC
D: .; V: TRBV19; J: TRBJ2-7; size: .; CDR3: CASSDSTRYEQYF; DNA: TGTGCCAGTAGTGACAGTACCCGGTACGAGCAGTACTTC
D: .; V: TRBV5-1; J: TRBJ1-1; size: once; CDR3: CATTTGGTEAFF; DNA: TGCGCCACCACAACGGGGGGGACTGAAGCTTTCTTT
D: .; V: TRBV10-3; J: TRBJ1-2; size: .; CDR3: CAISEDGARGYTF; DNA: TGTGCCATCAGTGAGGATGGGGCGCGGGGCTACACCTTC
D: .; V: TRBV5-6; J: TRBJ2-7; size: .; CDR3: CASLRWGREQYF; DNA: TGTGCCAGTCTCCGGTGGGGCAGGGAGCAGTACTTC
D: .; V: TRBV19; J: TRBJ1-2; size: once; CDR3: CASSIPGAEYGYTF; DNA: TGTGCCAGTAGTATTCCAGGGGCCGAATATGGCTACACCTTC
D: TRBD2; V: TRBV9; J: TRBJ2-1; size: .; CDR3: CASSSGLAEYNEQFF; DNA: TGTGCCAGCAGCTCTGGACTAGCGGAATACAATGAGCAGTTCTTC
D: .; V: TRBV18; J: TRBJ2-7; size: .; CDR3: CASSQGSAQLYEQYF; DNA: TGTGCCAGCTCTCAGGGGTCCGCACAGTTGTACGAGCAGTACTTC
D: .; V: TRBV9; J: TRBJ2-2; size: .; CDR3: CASSVIQENTGELFF; DNA: TGTGCCAGCAGCGTCATCCAGGAGAACACCGGGGAGCTGTTTTTT
D: TRBD1; V: TRBV6-5; J: TRBJ1-2; size: once; CDR3: CASRGQAYGYTF; DNA: TGTGCCAGCAGGGGACAGGCCTATGGCTACACCTTC
D: .; V: TRBV30; J: TRBJ2-1; size: .; CDR3: CAWSFSRRGGGNEQFF; DNA: TGTGCCTGGAGTTTTTCTCGCAGGGGTGGGGGCAATGAGCAGTTCTTC
D: TRBD1; V: TRBV30; J: TRBJ2-3; size: .; CDR3: CAWSGVLRDRYSDTQYF; DNA: TGTGCCTGGAGTGGGGTATTACGGGACAGATATTCAGATACGCAGTATTTT
D: .; V: TRBV10-1; J: TRBJ1-2; size: once; CDR3: CASSSNSTSNYGYTF; DNA: TGCGCCAGCAGCTCCAACTCTACCTCTAACTATGGCTACACCTTC